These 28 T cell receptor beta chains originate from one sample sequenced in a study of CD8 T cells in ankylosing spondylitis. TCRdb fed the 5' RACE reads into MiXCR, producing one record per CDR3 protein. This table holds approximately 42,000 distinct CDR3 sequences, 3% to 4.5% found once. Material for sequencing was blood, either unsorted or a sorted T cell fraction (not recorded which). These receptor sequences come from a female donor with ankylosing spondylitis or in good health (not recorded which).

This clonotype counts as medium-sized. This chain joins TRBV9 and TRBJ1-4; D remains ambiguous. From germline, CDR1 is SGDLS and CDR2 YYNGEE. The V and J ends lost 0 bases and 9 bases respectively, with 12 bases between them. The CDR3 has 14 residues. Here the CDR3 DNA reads TGTGCCAGCAGCGTAGAGCCAGGACGGAAAAAACTGTTTTTT. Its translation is CASSVEPGRKKLFF.

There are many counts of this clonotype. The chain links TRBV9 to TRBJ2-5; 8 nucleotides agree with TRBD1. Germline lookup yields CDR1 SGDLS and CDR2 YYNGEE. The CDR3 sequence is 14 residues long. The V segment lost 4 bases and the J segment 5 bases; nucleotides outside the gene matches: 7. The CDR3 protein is CASSFNQGAETQYF. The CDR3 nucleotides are TGTGCCAGCAGCTTCAATCAGGGGGCGGAGACCCAGTACTTC. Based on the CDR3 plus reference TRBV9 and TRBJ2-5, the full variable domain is DSGVTQTPKHLITATGQRVTLRCSPRSGDLSVYWYQQSLDQGLQFLIQYYNGEERAKGNILERFSAQQFPDLHSELNLSSLELGDSALYFCASSFNQGAETQYFGPGTRLLVL.

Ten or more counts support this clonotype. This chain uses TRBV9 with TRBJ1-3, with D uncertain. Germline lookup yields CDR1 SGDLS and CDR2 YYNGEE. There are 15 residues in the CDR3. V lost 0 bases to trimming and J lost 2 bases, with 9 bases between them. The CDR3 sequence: CASSVGGVAGNTIYF. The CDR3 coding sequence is TGTGCCAGCAGCGTAGGTGGGGTTGCTGGAAACACCATATATTTT.

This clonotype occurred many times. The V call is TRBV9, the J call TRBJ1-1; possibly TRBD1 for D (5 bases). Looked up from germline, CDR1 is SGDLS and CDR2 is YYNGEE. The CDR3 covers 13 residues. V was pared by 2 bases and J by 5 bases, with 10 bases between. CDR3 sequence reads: CASSVGGRTEAFF. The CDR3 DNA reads TGTGCCAGCAGCGTGGGGGGTAGGACTGAAGCTTTCTTT.

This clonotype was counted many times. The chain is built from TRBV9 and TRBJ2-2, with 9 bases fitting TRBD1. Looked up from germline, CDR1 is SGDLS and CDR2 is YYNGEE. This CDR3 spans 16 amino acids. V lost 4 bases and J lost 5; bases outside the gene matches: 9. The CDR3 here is CASSFMGQGGTGELFF. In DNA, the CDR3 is TGTGCCAGCAGCTTCATGGGACAGGGAGGGACCGGGGAGCTGTTTTTT. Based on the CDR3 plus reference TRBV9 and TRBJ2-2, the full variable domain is DSGVTQTPKHLITATGQRVTLRCSPRSGDLSVYWYQQSLDQGLQFLIQYYNGEERAKGNILERFSAQQFPDLHSELNLSSLELGDSALYFCASSFMGQGGTGELFFGEGSRLTVL.

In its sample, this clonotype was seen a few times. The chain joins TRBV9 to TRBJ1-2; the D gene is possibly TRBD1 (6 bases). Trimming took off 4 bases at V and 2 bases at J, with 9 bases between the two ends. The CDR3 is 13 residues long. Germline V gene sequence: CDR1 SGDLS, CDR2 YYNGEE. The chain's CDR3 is CASSTGQNYGYTF. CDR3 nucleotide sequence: TGTGCCAGCAGCACGGGACAAAACTATGGCTACACCTTC.

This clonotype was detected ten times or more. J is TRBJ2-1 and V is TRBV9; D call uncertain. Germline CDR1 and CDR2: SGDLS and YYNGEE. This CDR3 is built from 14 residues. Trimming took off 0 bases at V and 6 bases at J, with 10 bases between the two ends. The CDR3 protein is CASSVGVTLNEQFF. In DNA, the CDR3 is TGTGCCAGCAGCGTAGGGGTGACCCTCAATGAGCAGTTCTTC. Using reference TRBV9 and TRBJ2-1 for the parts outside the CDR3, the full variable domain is DSGVTQTPKHLITATGQRVTLRCSPRSGDLSVYWYQQSLDQGLQFLIQYYNGEERAKGNILERFSAQQFPDLHSELNLSSLELGDSALYFCASSVGVTLNEQFFGPGTRLTVL.

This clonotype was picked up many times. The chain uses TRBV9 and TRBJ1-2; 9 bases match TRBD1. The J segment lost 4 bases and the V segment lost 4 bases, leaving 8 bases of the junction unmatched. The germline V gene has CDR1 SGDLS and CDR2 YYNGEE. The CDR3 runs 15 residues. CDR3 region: CASSLRDRDPYGYTF. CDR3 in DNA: TGTGCCAGCAGCCTCCGGGACAGGGACCCCTATGGCTACACCTTC.

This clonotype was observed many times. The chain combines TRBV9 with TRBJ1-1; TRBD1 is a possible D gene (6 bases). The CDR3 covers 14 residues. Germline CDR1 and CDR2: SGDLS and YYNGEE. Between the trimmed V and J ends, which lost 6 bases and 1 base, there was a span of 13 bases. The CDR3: CASTIGTQNTEAFF. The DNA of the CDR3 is TGTGCCAGCACCATCGGGACACAGAACACTGAAGCTTTCTTT.

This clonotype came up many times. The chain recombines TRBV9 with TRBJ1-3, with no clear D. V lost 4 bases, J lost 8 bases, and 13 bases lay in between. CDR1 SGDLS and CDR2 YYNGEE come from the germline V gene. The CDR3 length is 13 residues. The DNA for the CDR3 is TGTGCCAGCAGCTTCCGGAGGGAAGACACCATATATTTT. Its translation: CASSFRREDTIYF.

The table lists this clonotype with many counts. CDR3 in DNA: TGTGCCAGCAGCCCCACCTCCAGGCAGGGCTTCTATGGCTACACCTTC. This translates into CASSPTSRQGFYGYTF. The chain carries TRBV9 and TRBJ1-2, with D maybe TRBD1 (5 bases). Germline loops: CDR1 SGDLS, CDR2 YYNGEE. CDR3 size: 16 residues. Trimming left V 4 bases short and J 4 bases short, with 20 bases between.

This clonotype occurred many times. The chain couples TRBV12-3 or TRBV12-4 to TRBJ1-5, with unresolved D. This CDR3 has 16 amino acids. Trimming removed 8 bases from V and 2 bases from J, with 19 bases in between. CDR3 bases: TGTGCCAGCTCCATCAAAGGGTGGGGTGGCAATCAGCCCCAGCATTTT. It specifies CASSIKGWGGNQPQHF.

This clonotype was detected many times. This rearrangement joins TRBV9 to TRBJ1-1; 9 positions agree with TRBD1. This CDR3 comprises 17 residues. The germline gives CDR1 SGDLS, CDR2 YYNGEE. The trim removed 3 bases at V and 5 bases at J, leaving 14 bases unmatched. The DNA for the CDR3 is TGTGCCAGCAGCGCCTTACTCACAGGGGGCGGGCGGACTGAAGCTTTCTTT. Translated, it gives CASSALLTGGGRTEAFF.

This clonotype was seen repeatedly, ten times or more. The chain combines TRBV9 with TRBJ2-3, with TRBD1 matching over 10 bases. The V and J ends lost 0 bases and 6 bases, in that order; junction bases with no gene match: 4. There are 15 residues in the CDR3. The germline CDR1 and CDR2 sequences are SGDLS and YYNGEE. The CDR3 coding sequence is TGTGCCAGCAGCGTAGGGACAGGGGGTACTGATACGCAGTATTTT. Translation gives CASSVGTGGTDTQYF.

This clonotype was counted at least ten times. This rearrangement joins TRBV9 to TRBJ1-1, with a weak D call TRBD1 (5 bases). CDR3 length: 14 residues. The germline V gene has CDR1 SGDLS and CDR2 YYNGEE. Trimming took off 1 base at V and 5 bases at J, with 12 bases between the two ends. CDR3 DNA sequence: TGTGCCAGCAGCGTATCAGTAGGGGCGACTGAAGCTTTCTTT. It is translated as CASSVSVGATEAFF.

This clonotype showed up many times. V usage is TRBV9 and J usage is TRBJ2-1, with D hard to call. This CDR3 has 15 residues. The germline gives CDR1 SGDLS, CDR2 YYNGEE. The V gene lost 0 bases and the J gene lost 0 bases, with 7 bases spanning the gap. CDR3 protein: CASSVGPGSYNEQFF. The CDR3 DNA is TGTGCCAGCAGCGTAGGCCCAGGCTCCTACAATGAGCAGTTCTTC.

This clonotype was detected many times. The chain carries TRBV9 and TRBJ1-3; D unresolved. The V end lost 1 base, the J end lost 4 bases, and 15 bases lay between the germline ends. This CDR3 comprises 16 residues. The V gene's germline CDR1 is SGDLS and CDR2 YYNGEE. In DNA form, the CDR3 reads TGTGCCAGCAGCGTAATGCCCCTTTCGGGGGGAAACACCATATATTTT. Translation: CASSVMPLSGGNTIYF.

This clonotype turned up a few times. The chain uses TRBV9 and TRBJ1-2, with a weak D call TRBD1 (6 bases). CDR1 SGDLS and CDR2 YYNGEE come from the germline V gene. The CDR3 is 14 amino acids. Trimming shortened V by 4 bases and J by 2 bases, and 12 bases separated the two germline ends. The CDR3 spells CASSQGQRNYGYTF. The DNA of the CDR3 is TGTGCCAGCAGCCAAGGACAGCGGAACTATGGCTACACCTTC. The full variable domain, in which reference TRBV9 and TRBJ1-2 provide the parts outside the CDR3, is DSGVTQTPKHLITATGQRVTLRCSPRSGDLSVYWYQQSLDQGLQFLIQYYNGEERAKGNILERFSAQQFPDLHSELNLSSLELGDSALYFCASSQGQRNYGYTFGSGTRLTVV.

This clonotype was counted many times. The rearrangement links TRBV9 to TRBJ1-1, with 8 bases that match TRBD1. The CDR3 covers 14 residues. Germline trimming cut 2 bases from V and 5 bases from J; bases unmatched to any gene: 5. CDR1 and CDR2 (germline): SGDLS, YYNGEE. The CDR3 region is CASSVTQGGTEAFF. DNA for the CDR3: TGTGCCAGCAGCGTCACACAGGGGGGGACTGAAGCTTTCTTT.

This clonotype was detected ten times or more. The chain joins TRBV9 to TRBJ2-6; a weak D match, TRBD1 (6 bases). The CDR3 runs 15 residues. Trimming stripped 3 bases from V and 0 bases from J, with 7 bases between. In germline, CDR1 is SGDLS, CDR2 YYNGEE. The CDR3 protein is CASSAGDSGANVLTF. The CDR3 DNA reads TGTGCCAGCAGCGCAGGGGACTCTGGGGCCAACGTCCTGACTTTC. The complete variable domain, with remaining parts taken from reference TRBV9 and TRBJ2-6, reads DSGVTQTPKHLITATGQRVTLRCSPRSGDLSVYWYQQSLDQGLQFLIQYYNGEERAKGNILERFSAQQFPDLHSELNLSSLELGDSALYFCASSAGDSGANVLTFGAGSRLTVL.

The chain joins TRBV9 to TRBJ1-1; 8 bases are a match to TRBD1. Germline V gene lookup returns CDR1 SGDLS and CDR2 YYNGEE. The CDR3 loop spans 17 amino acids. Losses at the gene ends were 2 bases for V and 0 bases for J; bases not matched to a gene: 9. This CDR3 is CASSVDLQGGMNTEAFF. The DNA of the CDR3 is TGTGCCAGCAGCGTCGACCTACAGGGGGGGATGAACACTGAAGCTTTCTTT.

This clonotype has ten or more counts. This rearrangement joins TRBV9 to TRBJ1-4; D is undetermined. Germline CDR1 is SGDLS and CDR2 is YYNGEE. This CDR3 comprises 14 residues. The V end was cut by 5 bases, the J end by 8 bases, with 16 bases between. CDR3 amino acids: CASSLDKADEKLFF. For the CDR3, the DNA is TGTGCCAGCAGTCTAGACAAGGCGGACGAAAAACTGTTTTTT.

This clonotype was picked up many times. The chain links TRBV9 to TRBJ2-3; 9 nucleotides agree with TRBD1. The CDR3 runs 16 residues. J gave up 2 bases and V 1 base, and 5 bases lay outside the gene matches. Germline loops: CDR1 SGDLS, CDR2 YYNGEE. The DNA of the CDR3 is TGTGCCAGCAGCGTACTACAGGGGGCGCCCACAGATACGCAGTATTTT. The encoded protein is CASSVLQGAPTDTQYF.

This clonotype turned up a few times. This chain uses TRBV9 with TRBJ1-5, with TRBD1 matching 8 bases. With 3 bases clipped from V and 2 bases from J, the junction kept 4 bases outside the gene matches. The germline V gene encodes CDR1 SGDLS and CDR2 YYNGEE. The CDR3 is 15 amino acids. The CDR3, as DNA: TGTGCCAGCAGCGCTACAGGGGGTGGCAATCAGCCCCAGCATTTT. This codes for CASSATGGGNQPQHF.

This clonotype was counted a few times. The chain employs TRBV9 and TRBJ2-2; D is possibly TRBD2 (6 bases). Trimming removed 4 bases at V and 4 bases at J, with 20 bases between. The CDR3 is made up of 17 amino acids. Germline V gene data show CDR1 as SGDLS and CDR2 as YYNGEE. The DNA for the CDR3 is TGTGCCAGCAGCACATCCTCGGGCGGACTACGCACCGGGGAGCTGTTTTTT. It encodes CASSTSSGGLRTGELFF.

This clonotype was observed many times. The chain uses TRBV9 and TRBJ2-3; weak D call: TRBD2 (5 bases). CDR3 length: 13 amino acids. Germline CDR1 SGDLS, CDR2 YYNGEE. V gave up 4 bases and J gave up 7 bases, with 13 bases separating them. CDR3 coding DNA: TGTGCCAGCAGCCCCCCGCGGGCCAATACGCAGTATTTT. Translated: CASSPPRANTQYF.

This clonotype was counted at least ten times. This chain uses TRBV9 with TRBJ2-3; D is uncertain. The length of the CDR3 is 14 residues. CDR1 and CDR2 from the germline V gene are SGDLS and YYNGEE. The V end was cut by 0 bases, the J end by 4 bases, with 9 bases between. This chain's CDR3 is CASSVDPLADTQYF. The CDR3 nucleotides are TGTGCCAGCAGCGTAGACCCGCTTGCAGATACGCAGTATTTT.

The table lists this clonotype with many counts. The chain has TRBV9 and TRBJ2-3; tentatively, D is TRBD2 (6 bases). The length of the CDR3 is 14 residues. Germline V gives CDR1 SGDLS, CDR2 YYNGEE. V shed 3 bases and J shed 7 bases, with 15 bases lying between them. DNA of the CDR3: TGTGCCAGCAGCGATCTTGCGGGGTCTAATACGCAGTATTTT. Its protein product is CASSDLAGSNTQYF.